Listed here is a single T cell receptor (beta chain). Antigen specificity is unknown. This sample stems from a study of identical twins. Study-wide results and limits: Models underpredicted monozygotic twin sharing of out-of-frame TCR alpha.

The CDR3 is made up of 14 amino acids. V was trimmed by 0 bases and J by 6 bases, leaving 9 bases between them. Germline V gives CDR1 SGHRS, CDR2 YFSETQ. The authors used template switching to add a universal primer site and gave cDNA unique molecular identifiers. TCRdb re-called the 5' RACE reads through MiXCR, storing one row per CDR3 protein. The table shows approximately 500,000 distinct CDR3 sequences, with about 24% occurring only once. This same sample was also part of a study on T cells expressing NK-cell markers. From that study: Serological testing identified seven of the eight sequenced donors as HCMV-seropositive and one as seronegative.

The sequence came from a woman in her late teens or twenties in good health. The source material was CD4+ T cells sorted from blood. The chain carries TRBV5-1 and TRBJ2-2; TRBD2 is a possible D gene (6 bases). The CDR3 DNA follows: TGCGCCAGCAGCTTGGGGCTAGCGTCCGGGGAGCTGTTTTTT. Amino acid sequence: CASSLGLASGELFF.